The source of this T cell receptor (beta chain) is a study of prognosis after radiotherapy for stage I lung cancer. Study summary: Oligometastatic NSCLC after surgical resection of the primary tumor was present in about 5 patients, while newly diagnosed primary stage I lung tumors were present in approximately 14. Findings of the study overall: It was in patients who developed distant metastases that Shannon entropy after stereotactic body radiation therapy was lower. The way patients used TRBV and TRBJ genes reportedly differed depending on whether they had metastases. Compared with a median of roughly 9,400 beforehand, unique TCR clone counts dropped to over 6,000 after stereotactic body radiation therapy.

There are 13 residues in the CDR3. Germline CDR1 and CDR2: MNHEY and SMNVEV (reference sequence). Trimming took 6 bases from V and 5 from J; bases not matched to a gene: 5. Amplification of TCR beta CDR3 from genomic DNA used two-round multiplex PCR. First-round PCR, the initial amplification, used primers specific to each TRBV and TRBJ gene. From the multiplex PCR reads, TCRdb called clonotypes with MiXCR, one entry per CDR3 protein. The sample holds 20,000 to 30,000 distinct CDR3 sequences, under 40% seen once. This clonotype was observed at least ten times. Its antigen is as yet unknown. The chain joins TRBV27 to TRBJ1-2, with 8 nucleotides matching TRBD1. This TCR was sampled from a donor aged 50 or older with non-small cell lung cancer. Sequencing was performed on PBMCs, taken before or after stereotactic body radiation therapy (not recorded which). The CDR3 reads CASRGDRNYGYTF. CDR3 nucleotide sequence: TGTGCCAGCAGGGGGGACAGGAATTATGGCTACACCTTC.